This T cell receptor (beta chain) was sequenced for a study of blood T cell repertoires in COVID-19. Study overall: Spain, Italy and the United States supplied samples that represented acute and convalescent COVID-19.

Per the germline V gene, CDR1 is LNHDA and CDR2 is SQIVND (reference sequence). CDR3 length equals 13 residues. Trimming removed 10 bases at V and 6 bases at J, with 18 bases between. Study processing details: Counts of nucleated cells, estimated from reference gene primer amplification, were obtained. The table came from immunoSEQ multiplex PCR; TCRdb's copy has only in-frame clones and leaves some out. For V, J and clone size, that table is used; D and trimming come from the DNA. The sample yields about 58,000 clones, around 85% seen once. The origin of this receptor is a man between 35 and 55 years old with active COVID-19. V usage is TRBV19 and J usage is TRBJ1-2, with a tentative D call TRBD1 (5 bases). The sequencing sample was made of peripheral blood. CDR3 in amino acids: CATQTGGNDGYTF. DNA of the CDR3: TGTGCCACTCAAACCGGGGGGAACGATGGCTACACCTTC.